The 24 T cell receptor beta chains below come from one sample, sequenced in a study of blood T cell repertoires in COVID-19. TCRdb's copy holds only in-frame clones and misses some; the assay was immunoSEQ multiplex PCR. The sample consists of 130,000 to 150,000 clones, roughly 83% of them appearing once. The sample was peripheral blood. All receptors derive from a woman aged 80 or over with acute or convalescent COVID-19.

This sequence joins TRBV9 and TRBJ1-1; a possible D gene is TRBD1 (5 bases). V shed 1 base and J shed 1 base, with 8 bases lying between them. Per the germline V gene, CDR1 is SGDLS and CDR2 is YYNGEE. The length of the CDR3 is 14 residues. The DNA for the CDR3 is TGTGCCAGCAGCGTAAGTCAGGGGAACACTGAAGCTTTCTTT. Amino acid sequence: CASSVSQGNTEAFF.

The chain carries TRBV15 and TRBJ2-5, with D tentatively TRBD2 (6 bases). Germline-derived CDR1 and CDR2 are LNHNV and YYDKDF (reference sequence). V lost 0 bases, J lost 0 bases, and 11 bases lay in between. This CDR3 spans 16 amino acids. CDR3 in amino acids: CATSRDRGLYQETQYF. The DNA for the CDR3 is TGTGCCACCAGCAGAGATCGGGGACTGTACCAAGAGACCCAGTACTTC.

The chain carries TRBV6-5 and TRBJ2-7, with 8 bases matching TRBD1. CDR1 MNHEY and CDR2 SVGAGI come from the germline V gene. Germline trimming cut 0 bases from V and 7 bases from J; bases unmatched to any gene: 11. The CDR3 totals 16 residues. For the CDR3, the DNA is TGTGCCAGCAGTTACTCGGACAGGGTCCCCGCGCGGGAGCAGTACTTC. Translation gives CASSYSDRVPAREQYF.

Of note for this clone: One end of the junction fails to match germline, which may point to a read error. This chain links TRBV29-1 with TRBJ1-1; tentative D call: TRBD1 (5 bases). The CDR3 covers 13 residues. Germline CDR1 is SQVTM and CDR2 is ANQGSEA. The CDR3 sequence: CSVEEHGGTGAFF. CDR3 DNA sequence: TGCAGCGTTGAAGAACACGGGGGGACTGGAGCTTTCTTT.

The sample holds one count of this clone. The genes are TRBV5-6 and TRBJ2-7, with D maybe TRBD2 (5 bases). This CDR3 is built from 14 residues. Trimming took 6 bases from V and 9 from J, leaving 22 bases between them. Germline V gives CDR1 SGHDT, CDR2 YYEEEE. This chain's CDR3 is CASNPRWIAGVQYF. CDR3 bases: TGTGCCAGCAACCCCCGCTGGATCGCCGGGGTGCAGTACTTC. The complete variable domain, with remaining parts taken from reference TRBV5-6 and TRBJ2-7, reads DAGVTQSPTHLIKTRGQQVTLRCSPKSGHDTVSWYQQALGQGPQFIFQYYEEEERQRGNFPDRFSGHQFPNYSSELNVNALLLGDSALYLCASNPRWIAGVQYFGPGTRLTVT.

The V call is TRBV9, the J call TRBJ1-6; no reliable D call. This CDR3 is built from 14 residues. Germline V gene sequence: CDR1 SGDLS, CDR2 YYNGEE. Trimming removed 1 base at V and 10 bases at J, with 12 bases between. The CDR3 reads CASSVRTKGSPLHF. In DNA form, the CDR3 reads TGTGCCAGCAGCGTAAGGACTAAGGGATCACCCCTCCACTTT.

The V gene is TRBV10-3, the J gene TRBJ2-1; D uncertain. Between the trimmed V and J ends, which lost 10 bases and 2 bases, there was a span of 12 bases. CDR3 length: 13 amino acids. Germline V gene sequence: CDR1 ENHRY, CDR2 SYGVKD. The CDR3 spells CATRPRAYNEQFF. The DNA for the CDR3 is TGTGCCACCCGCCCCCGAGCCTACAATGAGCAGTTCTTC.

The V and J genes are TRBV29-1 and TRBJ2-2, with 8 bases lining up with TRBD1. CDR1 and CDR2 from the germline V gene are SQVTM and ANQGSEA. This CDR3 has 14 residues. V trimming: 0 bases; J trimming: 7 bases; junction bases outside the gene matches: 4. CDR3 region: CSVEEGGTGGELFF. CDR3 nucleotide sequence: TGCAGCGTTGAAGAAGGGGGGACAGGCGGGGAGCTGTTTTTT.

This clone was seen many times. The chain joins TRBV7-2 to TRBJ2-1, with D possibly being TRBD2 (5 bases). Germline assignment: CDR1 SGHTA and CDR2 FQGNSA. The CDR3 loop spans 19 amino acids. V lost 5 bases and J 0 bases, leaving 23 bases between the germline ends. CDR3 amino acids: CASSPRALASLSSYNEQFF. CDR3 nucleotides: TGTGCCAGCAGCCCCCGAGCCTTAGCGTCCCTCAGCTCCTACAATGAGCAGTTCTTC.

In its sample, this clone was seen once. The rearrangement joins TRBV27 to TRBJ1-2; TRBD1 is a possible D gene (6 bases). Germline CDR1 is MNHEY and CDR2 is SMNVEV (reference sequence). The V end was cut by 2 bases, the J end by 1 base, with 11 bases between. This CDR3 has 15 residues. DNA for the CDR3: TGTGCCAGCAGTTTAGCGGGCAGGGGTAACTATGGCTACACCTTC. It specifies CASSLAGRGNYGYTF.

The J gene is TRBJ2-5, the V gene TRBV10-1; D unclear. The CDR3 covers 10 residues. V lost 8 bases and J 4 bases, leaving 5 bases between the germline ends. Germline CDR1 and CDR2: WNHNN and SYGVQD (reference sequence). In DNA, the CDR3 is TGCGCCAGCCGGAGAGAGACCCAGTACTTC. Translated, it gives CASRRETQYF.

The genes are TRBV7-9 and TRBJ2-5, with 10 bases lining up with TRBD1. The V and J ends lost 6 bases and 5 bases, in that order; junction bases with no gene match: 9. The CDR3 sequence is 15 residues long. Germline V gene lookup returns CDR1 SEHNR and CDR2 FQNEAQ (reference sequence). The CDR3 sequence: CASRSTGTGVETQYF. The CDR3, as DNA: TGTGCCAGCAGGTCGACCGGGACAGGGGTTGAGACCCAGTACTTC.

The rearrangement links TRBV29-1 to TRBJ1-1; TRBD1 aligns across 7 bases. With V trimmed by 7 bases and J by 9 bases, 5 bases remained unmatched. Germline V lookup: CDR1 SQVTM, CDR2 ANQGSEA. The CDR3 is 10 residues long. The chain's CDR3 is CSDADRQAFF. The CDR3 DNA sequence: TGCAGCGACGCGGACAGGCAAGCTTTCTTT.

The gene calls are TRBV5-1 and TRBJ2-6; D is perhaps TRBD1 (5 bases). CDR1 and CDR2 from the germline V gene are SGHRS and YFSETQ. The CDR3 length is 14 residues. V was cut by 7 bases and J by 2 bases, with 10 bases left in between. The chain's CDR3 is CASQKGTGANVLTF. The CDR3 nucleotides are TGCGCCAGCCAAAAGGGGACTGGGGCCAACGTCCTGACTTTC. Looking up the rest from reference TRBV5-1 and TRBJ2-6 gives the full variable domain: KAGVTQTPRYLIKTRGQQVTLSCSPISGHRSVSWYQQTPGQGLQFLFEYFSETQRNKGNFPGRFSGRQFSNSRSEMNVSTLELGDSALYLCASQKGTGANVLTFGAGSRLTVL.

The CDR3 here is CASSYLRTSIQYF. The CDR3 DNA is TGTGCCAGCAGTTACTTAAGGACTAGCATTCAGTACTTC. J is TRBJ2-4 and V is TRBV6-5, with 7 bases identical to TRBD2. This CDR3 region has 13 residues. The germline CDR1 and CDR2 sequences are MNHEY and SVGAGI. V shed 1 base, J shed 9 bases, and the junction held 3 bases outside the gene matches.

This chain connects TRBV27 to TRBJ2-7; possible D gene TRBD1, 6 bases. The CDR3 length is 16 residues. V was clipped by 5 bases and J by 0 bases, with 17 bases between them. The V gene's germline CDR1 is MNHEY and CDR2 SMNVEV (reference sequence). CDR3 DNA: TGTGCCAGCAGTGATTATGACACGGACAGCTCCTACGAGCAGTACTTC. This sequence encodes CASSDYDTDSSYEQYF.

The J gene is TRBJ2-3, the V gene TRBV7-3, with D perhaps matching TRBD2 (6 bases). The CDR3 is 15 amino acids. The V gene lost 5 bases and the J gene lost 6 bases, with 18 bases spanning the gap. Looked up from germline, CDR1 is SGHTA and CDR2 is FQGTGA. CDR3 in DNA: TGTGCCAGCAGCCCATGGGGACTCCACGGGGATACGCAGTATTTT. Its protein is CASSPWGLHGDTQYF.

In DNA form, the CDR3 reads TGTGCCAGCAGCCAAGAGAACTATGGCTACACCTTC. Translation gives CASSQENYGYTF. V is TRBV16 and J is TRBJ1-2, with unresolved D. V shed 2 bases and J shed 2 bases, with 3 bases lying between them. The CDR3 totals 12 residues. Germline CDR1 is KGHSY and CDR2 is FQNENV.

The rearrangement uses TRBV7-3 and TRBJ1-6; 10 nucleotides line up with TRBD1. From germline, CDR1 is SGHTA and CDR2 FQGTGA. V gave up 2 bases and J gave up 9 bases; unmatched junction bases: 1. The CDR3 covers 14 residues. The CDR3 loop is CASSLRDRGSPLHF. The CDR3 DNA reads TGTGCCAGCAGCTTACGGGACAGGGGTTCACCCCTCCACTTT.

As concerns this clone: A read error may produce the germline difference seen at one junction end. The genes are TRBV7-7 and TRBJ2-2, with D uncertain. This CDR3 has 13 amino acids. Germline V gene data show CDR1 as SSHAT and CDR2 as FNYEAQ (reference sequence). CDR3 nucleotides: TGTGCTAGCAGCCCAGTCTCCACCGGGGAGCTGTTTTTT. Amino acid sequence: CASSPVSTGELFF. The complete variable domain, with remaining parts taken from reference TRBV7-7 and TRBJ2-2, reads GAGVSQSPRYKVTKRGQDVTLRCDPISSHATLYWYQQALGQGPEFLTYFNYEAQPDKSGLPSDRFSAERPEGSISTLTIQRTEQRDSAMYRCASSPVSTGELFFGEGSRLTVL.

This CDR3 is CASSLPGNTIYF. The CDR3 coding sequence is TGCGCCAGCAGCCTCCCTGGAAACACCATATATTTT. The J gene is TRBJ1-3, the V gene TRBV5-1; no firm D call. Trimming removed 4 bases at V and 2 bases at J, with 4 bases between. The CDR3 runs 12 residues. Per germline, CDR1 SGHRS and CDR2 YFSETQ.

The J gene is TRBJ1-1, the V gene TRBV9; a possible D gene is TRBD1 (5 bases). The germline gives CDR1 SGDLS, CDR2 YYNGEE. The CDR3 consists of 16 residues. Trimming pared 0 bases from V and 4 bases from J, leaving 16 bases between. The CDR3 DNA follows: TGTGCCAGCAGCGTAGGGGGTCAGGGTGGCGGCACTGAAGCTTTCTTT. Translating gives CASSVGGQGGGTEAFF.

The chain uses TRBV7-2 and TRBJ1-5; D is uncertain. Trimming cost V 1 base and J 0 bases, with 10 bases left between them. This CDR3 spans 16 amino acids. Germline values: CDR1 SGHTA, CDR2 FQGNSA. DNA for the CDR3: TGTGCCAGCAGCTTAGTCTCAGATTATAGCAATCAGCCCCAGCATTTT. This sequence encodes CASSLVSDYSNQPQHF.

The chain uses TRBV4-1 and TRBJ1-2, with 10 bases that match TRBD1. The CDR3 has 15 residues. Germline trimming cut 0 bases from V and 8 bases from J; bases unmatched to any gene: 6. Per the germline V gene, CDR1 is MGHRA and CDR2 is YSYEKL. The DNA of the CDR3 is TGCGCCAGCAGCCAAGAAGGACAGGGGGTAGGGGGCTACACCTTC. This codes for CASSQEGQGVGGYTF.